Judged by abundance, the clone carrying this T cell receptor (beta chain) is medium-sized. Its antigen is unidentified. This sample stems from a study of liver allograft versus peripheral blood T cells. Study details: Comparisons were made between T cell receptor repertoires found in transplanted livers and those circulating in recipients' peripheral blood. Study conclusions and caveats: Liver allograft repertoires of T cell receptors reportedly diverged from peripheral blood repertoires.

TCRdb analysed the reads with MiXCR anew, one entry per CDR3 protein. This sample has approximately 9,000 distinct CDR3 sequences, with approximately 17% found just once. CDR3 size: 13 residues. V gave up 6 bases and J gave up 2 bases, with 11 bases separating them. Germline assignment: CDR1 LNHDA and CDR2 SQIVND (reference sequence). The origin of this receptor is a human patient who had a liver transplant. Some of these T cells may belong to the graft donor. The rearrangement joins TRBV19 to TRBJ2-7, with D possibly matching TRBD2 (6 bases). The DNA for the CDR3 is TGTGCCAGTAGGCGGGAATCTACCTACGAGCAGTACTTC. Encoded protein: CASRRESTYEQYF.